Sequencing of this TCR beta chain was carried out in a study of cytomegalovirus exposure and HLA in healthy donors. Study background: Among approximately 400 genotyped donors, about 85% fell in the Caucasian-associated ancestry cluster. Findings of the study overall: TRBV6-2, TRBV6-3 and other indistinguishable V segments were excluded. Among immune exposure information, only CMV serostatus was available.

Primers: 60 Vbeta forward and 13 Jbeta reverse. Here immunoSEQ multiplex PCR was the method, and the copy in TCRdb shows in-frame clones only, minus some. The data contain 90,000 to 100,000 clones, roughly two thirds of them singletons. Notes on this clone: The antigen is undetermined.

Germline V gene lookup returns CDR1 MDHEN and CDR2 SYDVKM. The CDR3 spans 14 residues. V was pared by 2 bases and J by 2 bases, with 9 bases between. The receptor was isolated from a man aged 50 to 60 in good health and CMV-seronegative. The rearrangement joins TRBV28 to TRBJ1-1; tentative D call: TRBD1 (6 bases). Sequenced material: PBMCs. The CDR3 protein is CASSLGGLNTEAFF. The CDR3 DNA is TGTGCCAGCAGTTTAGGGGGCCTAAACACTGAAGCTTTCTTT.